These 10 T cell receptor beta chains originate from one sample sequenced in a study of blood T cell repertoires in COVID-19. The assay was immunoSEQ multiplex PCR, and TCRdb's table has in-frame clones only and misses some. The data show a few hundred thousand clones, with about 83% seen just once and 5.5% to 8% held by the top ten. The material sequenced was peripheral blood. All receptors come from a man aged 55-75 years who had recovered from COVID-19.

In its sample, this clone was seen many times. The V gene is TRBV30, the J gene TRBJ1-2; D remains ambiguous. The CDR3 is 14 residues long. V was shortened by 0 bases and J by 8 bases, with 16 bases between the two germline ends. Per the germline V gene, CDR1 is GTSNPN and CDR2 is SVGIG (reference sequence). CDR3 nucleotides: TGTGCCTGGAGTGTCGCGAGGCCAGACGAGGGCTACACCTTC. This sequence encodes CAWSVARPDEGYTF.

The chain links TRBV6-5 to TRBJ2-1; D is perhaps TRBD2 (5 bases). V was clipped by 6 bases and J by 0 bases, with 12 bases between them. Per germline, CDR1 MNHEY and CDR2 SVGAGI. The CDR3 covers 15 residues. The CDR3 region is CASSPLLGSYNEQFF. The CDR3, as DNA: TGTGCCAGCAGCCCGTTACTAGGCTCCTACAATGAGCAGTTCTTC.

The chain couples TRBV5-4 to TRBJ2-5, with unresolved D. The CDR3 is 17 residues long. Germline V gene data show CDR1 as SGHNT and CDR2 as YYREEE (reference sequence). With 0 bases removed from V and 0 bases from J, the gap between germline ends came to 15 bases. The CDR3 here is CASSLAAGILYQETQYF. CDR3 DNA sequence: TGTGCCAGCAGCTTGGCCGCTGGCATCCTGTACCAAGAGACCCAGTACTTC.

This clone was seen only once. The chain couples TRBV3-1 (or the pseudogene TRBV3-2) to TRBJ2-5, with D uncertain. CDR1 is LGHDT, CDR2 YNNKEL, per germline (reference sequence). The CDR3 has 15 amino acids. V lost 3 bases and J lost 1, with 12 bases in between. This chain's CDR3 is CASSQASGPQETQYF. The CDR3 bases are TGTGCCAGCAGCCAGGCCTCAGGCCCCCAAGAGACCCAGTACTTC.

The chain recombines TRBV7-2 with TRBJ2-2, with D possibly being TRBD1 (6 bases). This CDR3 has 15 residues. The germline gives CDR1 SGHTA, CDR2 FQGNSA. With 2 bases removed from V and 4 bases from J, the gap between germline ends came to 11 bases. This CDR3 reads CASSLNRVSTGELFF. In nucleotides, the CDR3 is TGTGCCAGCAGCTTAAACAGGGTCAGCACCGGGGAGCTGTTTTTT.

The chain couples TRBV19 to TRBJ1-4; D may be TRBD1 (6 bases). This CDR3 is 14 amino acids long. Trimming stripped 5 bases from V and 5 bases from J, with 12 bases between. Germline V CDR1 and CDR2: LNHDA, SQIVND (reference sequence). CDR3 region: CASSGPDSNEKLFF. CDR3 nucleotide sequence: TGTGCCAGTAGTGGGCCGGACAGCAATGAAAAACTGTTTTTT.

As regards this clone: Other DNA sequences from this sample encode an identical CDR3 as well. V is TRBV6-5 and J is TRBJ2-7; the D gene is possibly TRBD1 (6 bases). The CDR3 is 15 amino acids. CDR1 and CDR2 from the germline V gene are MNHEY and SVGAGI. The V and J ends lost 0 bases and 2 bases respectively, with 11 bases between them. Here the CDR3 DNA reads TGTGCCAGCAGTTACTCCCTGACAGGAACCTACGAGCAGTACTTC. It specifies CASSYSLTGTYEQYF.

The chain couples TRBV5-1 to TRBJ2-1; the match to TRBD2 covers 9 bases. CDR1 is SGHRS and CDR2 is YFSETQ in the germline V gene. This CDR3 has 16 residues. The junction had 11 bases not matched to a gene; V was cut back by 0 bases and J by 10 bases. The CDR3 sequence is CASSLGGGDSHIEQFF. The CDR3 bases are TGCGCCAGCAGCTTGGGCGGGGGGGATAGCCACATCGAGCAGTTCTTC.

This chain uses TRBV6-5 with TRBJ1-2; tentatively, D is TRBD1 (6 bases). The germline V and J ends were trimmed by 2 bases and 4 bases, with 11 bases remaining between them. This CDR3 comprises 14 residues. Germline lookup yields CDR1 MNHEY and CDR2 SVGAGI. DNA for the CDR3: TGTGCCAGCAGTTACCGGGGCAGGGGCTATGGCTACACCTTC. Amino acid sequence: CASSYRGRGYGYTF.

This clone has a handful of counts. This rearrangement joins TRBV12-3 or TRBV12-4 to TRBJ1-6, with 7 bases that match TRBD1. V shed 8 bases and J 5 bases; nucleotides not matched to a gene: 3. CDR3 length equals 13 residues. This chain's CDR3 is CASRQGHNSPLHF. CDR3 DNA sequence: TGTGCCAGCCGACAGGGTCATAATTCACCCCTCCACTTT.